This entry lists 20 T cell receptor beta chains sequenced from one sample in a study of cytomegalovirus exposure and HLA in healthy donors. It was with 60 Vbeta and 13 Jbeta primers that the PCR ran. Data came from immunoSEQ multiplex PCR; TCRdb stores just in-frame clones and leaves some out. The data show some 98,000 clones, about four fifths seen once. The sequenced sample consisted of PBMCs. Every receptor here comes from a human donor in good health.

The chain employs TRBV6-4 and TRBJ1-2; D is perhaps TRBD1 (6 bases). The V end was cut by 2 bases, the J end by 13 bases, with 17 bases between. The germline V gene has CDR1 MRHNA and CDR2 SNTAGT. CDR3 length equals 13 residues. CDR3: CASSDHLLQGFTF. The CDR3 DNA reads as TGTGCCAGCAGTGACCACCTGCTACAGGGATTCACCTTC.

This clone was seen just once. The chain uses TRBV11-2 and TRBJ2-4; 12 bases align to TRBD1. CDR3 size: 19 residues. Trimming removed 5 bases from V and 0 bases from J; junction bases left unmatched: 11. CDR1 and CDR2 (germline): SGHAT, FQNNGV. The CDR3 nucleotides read TGTGCCAGCAGCATAGGGACAGGGGGCGCAGGACTAGCCAAAAACATTCAGTACTTC. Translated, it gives CASSIGTGGAGLAKNIQYF.

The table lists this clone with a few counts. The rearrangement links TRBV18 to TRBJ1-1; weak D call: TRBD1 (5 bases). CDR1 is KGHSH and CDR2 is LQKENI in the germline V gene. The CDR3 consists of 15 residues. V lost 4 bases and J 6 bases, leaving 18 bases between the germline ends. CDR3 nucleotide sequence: TGTGCCAGCTCACTCGACAGAGTGTCCCTCGCTGAAGCTTTCTTT. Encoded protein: CASSLDRVSLAEAFF.

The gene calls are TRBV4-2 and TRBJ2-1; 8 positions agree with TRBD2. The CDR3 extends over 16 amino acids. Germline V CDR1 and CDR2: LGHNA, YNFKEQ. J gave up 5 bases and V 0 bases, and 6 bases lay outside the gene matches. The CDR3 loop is CASSQDYGSGNNEQFF. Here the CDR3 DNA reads TGTGCCAGCAGCCAAGATTATGGTAGCGGGAACAATGAGCAGTTCTTC.

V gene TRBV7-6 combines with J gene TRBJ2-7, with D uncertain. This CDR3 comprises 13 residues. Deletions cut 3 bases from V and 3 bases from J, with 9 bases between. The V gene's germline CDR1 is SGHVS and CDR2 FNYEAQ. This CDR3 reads CASSFAQNYEQYF. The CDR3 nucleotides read TGTGCCAGCAGCTTCGCTCAGAACTACGAGCAGTACTTC.

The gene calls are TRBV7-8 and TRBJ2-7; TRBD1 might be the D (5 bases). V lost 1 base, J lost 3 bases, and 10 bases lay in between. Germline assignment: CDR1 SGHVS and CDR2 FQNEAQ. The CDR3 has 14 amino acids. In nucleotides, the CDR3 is TGTGCCAGCAGCTTAGGGACAAGAATCTACGAGCAGTACTTC. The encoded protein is CASSLGTRIYEQYF.

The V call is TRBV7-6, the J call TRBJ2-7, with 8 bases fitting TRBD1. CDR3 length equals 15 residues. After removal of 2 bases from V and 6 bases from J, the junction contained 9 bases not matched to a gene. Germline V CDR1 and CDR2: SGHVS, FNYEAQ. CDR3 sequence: CASSLQQTGVGEQYF. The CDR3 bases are TGTGCCAGCAGCTTACAGCAGACAGGGGTTGGCGAGCAGTACTTC.

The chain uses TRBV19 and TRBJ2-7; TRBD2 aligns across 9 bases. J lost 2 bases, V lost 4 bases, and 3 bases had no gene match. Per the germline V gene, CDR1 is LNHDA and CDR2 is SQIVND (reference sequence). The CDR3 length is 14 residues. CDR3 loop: CASSTTSGTYEQYF. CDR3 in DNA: TGTGCCAGTAGTACGACTAGCGGAACCTACGAGCAGTACTTC. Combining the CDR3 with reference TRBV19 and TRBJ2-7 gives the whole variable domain DGGITQSPKYLFRKEGQNVTLSCEQNLNHDAMYWYRQDPGQGLRLIYYSQIVNDFQKGDIAEGYSVSREKKESFPLTVTSAQKNPTAFYLCASSTTSGTYEQYFGPGTRLTVT.

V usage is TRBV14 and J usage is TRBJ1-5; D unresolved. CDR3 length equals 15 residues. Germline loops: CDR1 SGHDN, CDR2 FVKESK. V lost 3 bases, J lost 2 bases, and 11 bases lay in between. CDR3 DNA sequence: TGTGCCAGCAGCCATCCACAGACCGGCAATCAGCCCCAGCATTTT. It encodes CASSHPQTGNQPQHF.

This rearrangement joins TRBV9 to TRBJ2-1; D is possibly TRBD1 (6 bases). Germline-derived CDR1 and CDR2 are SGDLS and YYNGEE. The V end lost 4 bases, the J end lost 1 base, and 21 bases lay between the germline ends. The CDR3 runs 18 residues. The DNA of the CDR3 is TGTGCCAGCAGCCCCCGTTCGGGCAGGGGCGGATCCTACAATGAGCAGTTCTTC. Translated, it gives CASSPRSGRGGSYNEQFF.

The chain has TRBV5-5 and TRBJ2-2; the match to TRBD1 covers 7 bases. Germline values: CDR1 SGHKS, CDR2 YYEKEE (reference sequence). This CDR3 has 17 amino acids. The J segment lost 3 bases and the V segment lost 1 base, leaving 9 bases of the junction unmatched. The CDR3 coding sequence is TGTGCCAGCAGCTTGCGGGCAGGGGGACGGTACACCGGGGAGCTGTTTTTT. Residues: CASSLRAGGRYTGELFF.

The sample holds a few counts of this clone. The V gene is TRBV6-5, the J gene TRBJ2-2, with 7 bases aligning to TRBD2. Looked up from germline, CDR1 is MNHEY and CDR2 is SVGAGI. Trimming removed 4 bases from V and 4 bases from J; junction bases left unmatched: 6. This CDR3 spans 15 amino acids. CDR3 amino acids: CASSSLALTTGELFF. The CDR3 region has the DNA TGTGCCAGCAGTTCACTAGCGCTAACCACCGGGGAGCTGTTTTTT.

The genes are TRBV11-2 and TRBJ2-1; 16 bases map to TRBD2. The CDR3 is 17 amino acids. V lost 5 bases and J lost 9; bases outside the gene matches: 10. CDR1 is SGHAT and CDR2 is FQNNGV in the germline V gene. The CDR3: CASSPGLAGGPTREQFF. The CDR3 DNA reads TGTGCCAGCAGCCCGGGACTAGCGGGAGGGCCGACACGTGAGCAGTTCTTC.

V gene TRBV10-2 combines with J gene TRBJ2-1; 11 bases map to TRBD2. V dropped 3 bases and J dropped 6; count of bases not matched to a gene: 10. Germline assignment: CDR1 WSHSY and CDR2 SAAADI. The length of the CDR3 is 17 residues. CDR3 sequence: CASSDLGLAATGNEQFF. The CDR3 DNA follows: TGCGCCAGCAGTGACTTGGGACTAGCGGCAACGGGCAATGAGCAGTTCTTC.

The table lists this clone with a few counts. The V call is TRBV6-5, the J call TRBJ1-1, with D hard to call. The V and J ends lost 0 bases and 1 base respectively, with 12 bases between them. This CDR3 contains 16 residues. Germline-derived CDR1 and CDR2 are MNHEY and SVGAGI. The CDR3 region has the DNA TGTGCCAGCAGTTACTCGGCGGCCAGCGAGAACACTGAAGCTTTCTTT. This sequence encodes CASSYSAASENTEAFF.

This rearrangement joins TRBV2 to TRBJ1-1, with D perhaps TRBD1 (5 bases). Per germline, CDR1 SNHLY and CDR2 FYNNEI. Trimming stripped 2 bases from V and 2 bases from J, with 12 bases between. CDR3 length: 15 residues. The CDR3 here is CASSERQTINTEAFF. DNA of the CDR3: TGTGCCAGCAGTGAAAGACAGACGATTAACACTGAAGCTTTCTTT.

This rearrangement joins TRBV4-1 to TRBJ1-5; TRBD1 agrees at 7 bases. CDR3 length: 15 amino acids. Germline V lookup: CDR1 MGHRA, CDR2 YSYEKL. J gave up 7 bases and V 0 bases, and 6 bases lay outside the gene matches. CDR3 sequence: CASSQDAGGGQPQHF. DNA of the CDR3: TGCGCCAGCAGCCAAGATGCAGGGGGTGGGCAGCCCCAGCATTTT.

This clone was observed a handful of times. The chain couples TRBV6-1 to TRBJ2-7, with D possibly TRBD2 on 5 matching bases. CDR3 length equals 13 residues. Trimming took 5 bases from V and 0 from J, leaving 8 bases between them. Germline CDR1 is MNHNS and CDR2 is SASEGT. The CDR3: CASSFGVSYEQYF. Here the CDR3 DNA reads TGTGCCAGCAGTTTCGGGGTCTCCTACGAGCAGTACTTC.

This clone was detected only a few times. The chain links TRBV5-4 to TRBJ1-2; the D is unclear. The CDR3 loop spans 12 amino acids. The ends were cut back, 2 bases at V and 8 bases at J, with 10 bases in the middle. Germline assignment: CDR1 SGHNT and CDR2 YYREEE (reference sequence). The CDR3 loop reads CASSFLGEGYTF. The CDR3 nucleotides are TGTGCCAGCAGCTTTCTCGGGGAAGGCTACACCTTC.

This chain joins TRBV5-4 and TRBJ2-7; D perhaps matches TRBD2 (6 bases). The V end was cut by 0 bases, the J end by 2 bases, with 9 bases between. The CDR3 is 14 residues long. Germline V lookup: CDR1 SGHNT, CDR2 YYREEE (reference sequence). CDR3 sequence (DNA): TGTGCCAGCAGCTTGGCCGGGGGACCCTACGAGCAGTACTTC. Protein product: CASSLAGGPYEQYF.